Following are 16 T cell receptor beta chains from one sample sequenced in a study of Graves' ophthalmopathy and Graves' hyperthyroidism. RNA served as the template for amplifying TCR beta CDR3 regions. An opening RT-PCR round employed HTBI primers and preceded a second-round multiplex PCR. TCRdb re-analysed the multiplex PCR reads in MiXCR, keeping a single row per CDR3 protein. Of a few hundred thousand distinct CDR3 sequences listed, approximately 15% are singletons. Sequencing used peripheral blood. These receptors were obtained from a woman under 30 with stable Graves' hyperthyroidism.

This clonotype was seen at least ten times. The chain carries TRBV12-3 or TRBV12-4 and TRBJ1-1; no definite D call. The CDR3 loop spans 15 amino acids. The ends were cut back, 2 bases at V and 5 bases at J, with 15 bases in the middle. The CDR3 sequence is CASSLLGRVRTEAFF. Here the CDR3 DNA reads TGTGCCAGCAGTTTACTAGGGAGGGTCCGAACTGAAGCTTTCTTT.

This clonotype was picked up many times. The chain couples TRBV10-3 to TRBJ1-2; possible D gene TRBD1, 6 bases. The germline CDR1 and CDR2 sequences are ENHRY and SYGVKD. The CDR3 contains 12 residues. Trimming removed 5 bases from V and 5 bases from J, with 9 bases in between. The CDR3 spells CAISTGIYGYTF. The CDR3 DNA reads as TGTGCCATCAGTACAGGGATATATGGCTACACCTTC.

This chain uses TRBV4-1 with TRBJ1-1; 8 nucleotides align to TRBD1. Germline lookup yields CDR1 MGHRA and CDR2 YSYEKL. Trimming at V came to 0 bases and at J to 5 bases, leaving 2 bases not matched to a gene. This CDR3 has 14 residues. The CDR3 DNA follows: TGCGCCAGCAGCCAAGATACAGGGGGAACTGAAGCTTTCTTT. It specifies CASSQDTGGTEAFF.

This clonotype was counted many times. The rearrangement links TRBV7-9 to TRBJ1-1, with TRBD1 identical over 7 bases. Germline V gene lookup returns CDR1 SEHNR and CDR2 FQNEAQ (reference sequence). The V segment lost 5 bases and the J segment 4 bases; nucleotides outside the gene matches: 10. There are 15 residues in the CDR3. The CDR3 protein is CASSPRGGVGTEAFF. CDR3 in DNA: TGTGCCAGCAGCCCCAGGGGGGGAGTCGGCACTGAAGCTTTCTTT.

This clonotype was detected many times. V gene TRBV6-2 or TRBV6-3 combines with J gene TRBJ2-7; D gene uncertain. Trimming took 10 bases from V and 5 from J, leaving 18 bases between them. The CDR3 has 13 residues. CDR1 MNHEY and CDR2 SVGEGT come from the germline V gene. This CDR3 is CATTSGSSDEQYF. In nucleotides, the CDR3 is TGTGCCACCACATCCGGGTCCTCGGACGAGCAGTACTTC.

The sample holds many counts of this clonotype. V is TRBV12-3 or TRBV12-4 and J is TRBJ2-7; 9 bases are shared with TRBD1. V dropped 1 base and J dropped 11; count of bases not matched to a gene: 3. The CDR3 is 12 amino acids. The CDR3 DNA is TGTGCCAGCAGTTTAGGAGGGACAGGGAAGTACTTC. Its translation: CASSLGGTGKYF.

Ten or more counts support this clonotype. The chain is built from TRBV7-2 and TRBJ2-7; D remains ambiguous. Germline V gene sequence: CDR1 SGHTA, CDR2 FQGNSA. Trimming took 2 bases from V and 0 from J, leaving 8 bases between them. The CDR3 runs 14 residues. CDR3 sequence (DNA): TGTGCCAGCAGCTTACCCAGTAGCTCCTACGAGCAGTACTTC. Amino acid sequence: CASSLPSSSYEQYF.

This clonotype was seen at least ten times. The V gene is TRBV27, the J gene TRBJ2-3; D is perhaps TRBD2 (7 bases). The germline CDR1 and CDR2 sequences are MNHEY and SMNVEV (reference sequence). Trimming shortened V by 5 bases and J by 9 bases, and 15 bases separated the two germline ends. The CDR3 runs 13 residues. The CDR3 DNA reads as TGTGCCAGCAGTGCCTCAGGGGAGGGGACGCAGTATTTT. Its protein product is CASSASGEGTQYF.

This clonotype was recorded at least ten times. The chain recombines TRBV12-3 or TRBV12-4 with TRBJ1-2, with unresolved D. Deletions cut 6 bases from V and 4 bases from J, with 6 bases between. The CDR3 is made up of 11 amino acids. CDR3 residues: CASSVAYGYTF. In nucleotides, the CDR3 is TGTGCCAGCAGCGTTGCCTATGGCTACACCTTC.

V usage is TRBV5-1 and J usage is TRBJ1-1; D gene unclear. Germline CDR1 SGHRS, CDR2 YFSETQ. The CDR3 extends over 14 amino acids. Trimming pared 5 bases from V and 2 bases from J, leaving 13 bases between. CDR3 region: CASRKRVENTEAFF. DNA of the CDR3: TGCGCCAGCAGGAAGAGGGTTGAAAACACTGAAGCTTTCTTT.

This clonotype was recorded many times. This sequence joins TRBV12-3 or TRBV12-4 and TRBJ2-7; D is ambiguous. Trimming pared 5 bases from V and 5 bases from J, leaving 7 bases between. The CDR3 extends over 11 amino acids. The CDR3 loop is CASSKGNEQYF. CDR3 nucleotide sequence: TGTGCCAGCAGTAAAGGGAACGAGCAGTACTTC.

This clonotype was observed many times. This chain connects TRBV24-1 to TRBJ1-5; TRBD1 might be the D (6 bases). The CDR3 contains 14 residues. Germline CDR1 KGHDR, CDR2 SFDVKD. With 5 bases removed from V and 3 bases from J, the gap between germline ends came to 10 bases. The CDR3 loop is CATSANRVNQPQHF. The CDR3 nucleotides read TGTGCCACCAGTGCTAACAGGGTCAATCAGCCCCAGCATTTT.

In this sample, this clonotype turned up many times. This rearrangement joins TRBV6-5 to TRBJ2-2; 9 nucleotides agree with TRBD2. V lost 4 bases, J lost 3 bases, and 3 bases stayed unmatched. The CDR3 extends over 15 amino acids. Germline V gene lookup returns CDR1 MNHEY and CDR2 SVGAGI. CDR3 coding DNA: TGTGCCAGCAGTTTTAGCGGGGGTGACACCGGGGAGCTGTTTTTT. Translating it yields CASSFSGGDTGELFF.

There are many counts of this clonotype. This chain links TRBV7-2 with TRBJ1-3; D may be TRBD1 (5 bases). V was pared by 2 bases and J by 3 bases, with 8 bases between. Per germline, CDR1 SGHTA and CDR2 FQGNSA. The CDR3 runs 14 residues. The CDR3 sequence is CASSLWGDGNTIYF. In DNA, the CDR3 is TGTGCCAGCAGCTTATGGGGGGATGGAAACACCATATATTTT.

This clonotype was counted a few times. The rearrangement uses TRBV7-9 and TRBJ1-1; TRBD1 matches 11 bases. CDR3 size: 15 residues. Germline V CDR1 and CDR2: SEHNR, FQNEAQ (reference sequence). Trimming at V came to 2 bases and at J to 6 bases, leaving 5 bases not matched to a gene. The CDR3 coding sequence is TGTGCCAGCAGCTTATTTCAGGGACAGGGGGCTGAAGCTTTCTTT. Translation: CASSLFQGQGAEAFF.

The table lists this clonotype with many counts. The chain links TRBV6-2 or TRBV6-3 to TRBJ2-4; D is possibly TRBD1 or TRBD2 (5 bases each). V lost 8 bases, J lost 3 bases, and 14 bases lay in between. Germline V gene lookup returns CDR1 MNHEY and CDR2 SVGEGT. The CDR3 extends over 14 amino acids. CDR3 nucleotide sequence: TGTGCCAGCCGGGGCGGCGCAGACAAAAACATTCAGTACTTC. Protein: CASRGGADKNIQYF.